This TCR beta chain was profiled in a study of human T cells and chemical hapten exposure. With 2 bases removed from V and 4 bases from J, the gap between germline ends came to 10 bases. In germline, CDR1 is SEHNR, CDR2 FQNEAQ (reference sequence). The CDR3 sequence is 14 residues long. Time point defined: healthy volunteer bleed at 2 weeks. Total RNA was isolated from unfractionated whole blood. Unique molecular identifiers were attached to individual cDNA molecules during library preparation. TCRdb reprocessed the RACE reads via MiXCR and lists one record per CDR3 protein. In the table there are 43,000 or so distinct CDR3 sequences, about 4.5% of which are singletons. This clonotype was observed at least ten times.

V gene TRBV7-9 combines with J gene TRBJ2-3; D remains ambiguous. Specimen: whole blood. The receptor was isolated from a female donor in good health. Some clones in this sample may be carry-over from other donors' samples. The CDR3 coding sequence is TGTGCCAGCAGCTTACAACTGACGTCAGATACGCAGTATTTT. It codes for CASSLQLTSDTQYF. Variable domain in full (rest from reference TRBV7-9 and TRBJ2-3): DTGVSQNPRHKITKRGQNVTFRCDPISEHNRLYWYRQTLGQGPEFLTYFQNEAQLEKSRLLSDRFSAERPKGSFSTLEIQRTEQGDSAMYLCASSLQLTSDTQYFGPGTRLTVL.